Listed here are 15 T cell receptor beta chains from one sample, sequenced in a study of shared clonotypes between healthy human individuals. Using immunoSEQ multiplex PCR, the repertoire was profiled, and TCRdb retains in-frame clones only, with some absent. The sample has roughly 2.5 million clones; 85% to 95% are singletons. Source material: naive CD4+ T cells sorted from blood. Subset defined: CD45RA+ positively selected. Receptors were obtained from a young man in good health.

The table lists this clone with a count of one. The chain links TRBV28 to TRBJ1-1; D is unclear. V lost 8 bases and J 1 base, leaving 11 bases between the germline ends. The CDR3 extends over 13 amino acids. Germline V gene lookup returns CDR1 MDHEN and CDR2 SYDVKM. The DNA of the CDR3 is TGTGCCAGCGTCAGGCAACCGAACACTGAAGCTTTCTTT. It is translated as CASVRQPNTEAFF.

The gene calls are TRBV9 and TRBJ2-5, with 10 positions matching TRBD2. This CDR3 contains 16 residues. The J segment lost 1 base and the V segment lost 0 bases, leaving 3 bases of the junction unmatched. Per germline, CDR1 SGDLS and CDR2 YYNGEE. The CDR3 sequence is CASSVGGLAAQETQYF. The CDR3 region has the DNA TGTGCCAGCAGCGTAGGAGGACTAGCGGCCCAAGAGACCCAGTACTTC.

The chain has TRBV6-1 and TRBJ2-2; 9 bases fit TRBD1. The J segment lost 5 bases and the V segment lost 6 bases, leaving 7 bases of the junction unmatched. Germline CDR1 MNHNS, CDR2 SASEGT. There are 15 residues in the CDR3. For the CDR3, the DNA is TGTGCCAGCAGGGTCGGGACAGGGTTGACCGGGGAGCTGTTTTTT. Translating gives CASRVGTGLTGELFF.

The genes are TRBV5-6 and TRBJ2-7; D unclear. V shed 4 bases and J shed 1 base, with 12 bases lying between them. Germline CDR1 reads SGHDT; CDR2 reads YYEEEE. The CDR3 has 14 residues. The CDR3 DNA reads TGTGCCAGCAGCCAATTTGTCGGATCCTACGAGCAGTACTTC. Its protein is CASSQFVGSYEQYF.

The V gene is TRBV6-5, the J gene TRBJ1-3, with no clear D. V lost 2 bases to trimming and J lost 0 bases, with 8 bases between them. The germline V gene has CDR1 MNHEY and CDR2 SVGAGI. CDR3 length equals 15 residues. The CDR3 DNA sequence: TGTGCCAGCAGTTACCTAAGTGACTCTGGAAACACCATATATTTT. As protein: CASSYLSDSGNTIYF.

Here the CDR3 DNA reads TGTGCCAGCAGTATACAGGGTACGGGGCAGCCCCAGCATTTT. This codes for CASSIQGTGQPQHF. The genes are TRBV6-1 and TRBJ1-5; a possible D gene is TRBD1 (6 bases). There are 14 residues in the CDR3. Per the germline V gene, CDR1 is MNHNS and CDR2 is SASEGT. The V end lost 5 bases, the J end lost 7 bases, and 15 bases lay between the germline ends.

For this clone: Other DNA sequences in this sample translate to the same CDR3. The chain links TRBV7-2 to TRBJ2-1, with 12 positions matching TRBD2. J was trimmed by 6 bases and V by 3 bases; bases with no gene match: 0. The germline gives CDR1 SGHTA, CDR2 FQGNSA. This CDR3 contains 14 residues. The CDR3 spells CASSLGLAGNEQFF. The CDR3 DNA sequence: TGTGCCAGCAGCTTGGGACTAGCGGGCAATGAGCAGTTCTTC.

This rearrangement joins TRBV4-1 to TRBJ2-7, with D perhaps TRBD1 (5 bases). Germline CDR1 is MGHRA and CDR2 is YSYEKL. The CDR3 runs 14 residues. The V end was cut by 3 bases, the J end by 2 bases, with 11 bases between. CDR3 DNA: TGCGCCAGCAGCCAGGCGACAGCTCCCTACGAGCAGTACTTC. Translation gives CASSQATAPYEQYF.

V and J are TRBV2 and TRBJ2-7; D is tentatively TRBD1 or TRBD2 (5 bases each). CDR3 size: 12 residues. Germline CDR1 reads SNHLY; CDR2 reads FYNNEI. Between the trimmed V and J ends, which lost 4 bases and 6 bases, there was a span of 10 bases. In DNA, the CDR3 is TGTGCCAGCAGTGTAGGGACGTCCGAGCAGTACTTC. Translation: CASSVGTSEQYF.

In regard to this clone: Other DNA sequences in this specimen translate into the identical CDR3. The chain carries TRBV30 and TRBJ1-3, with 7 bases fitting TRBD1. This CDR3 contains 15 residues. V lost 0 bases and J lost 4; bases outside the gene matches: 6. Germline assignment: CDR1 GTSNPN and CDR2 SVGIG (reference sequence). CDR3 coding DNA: TGTGCCTGGAGTGTACGGCAGGGGGTGGGAAACACCATATATTTT. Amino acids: CAWSVRQGVGNTIYF. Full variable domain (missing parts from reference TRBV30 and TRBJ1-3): SQTIHQWPATLVQPVGSPLSLECTVEGTSNPNLYWYRQAAGRGLQLLFYSVGIGQISSEVPQNLSASRPQDRQFILSSKKLLLSDSGFYLCAWSVRQGVGNTIYFGEGSWLTVV.

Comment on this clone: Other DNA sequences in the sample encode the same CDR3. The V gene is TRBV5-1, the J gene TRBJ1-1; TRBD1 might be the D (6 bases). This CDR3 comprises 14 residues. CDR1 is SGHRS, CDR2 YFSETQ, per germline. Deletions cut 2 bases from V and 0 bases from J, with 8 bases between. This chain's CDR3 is CASSFQGMNTEAFF. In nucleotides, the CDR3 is TGCGCCAGCAGCTTCCAGGGGATGAACACTGAAGCTTTCTTT.

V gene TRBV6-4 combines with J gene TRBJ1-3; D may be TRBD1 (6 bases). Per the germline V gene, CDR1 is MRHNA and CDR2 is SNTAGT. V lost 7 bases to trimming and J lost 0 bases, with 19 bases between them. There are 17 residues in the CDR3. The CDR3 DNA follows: TGTGCCAGCACTTGGGGGCAGGAGGCACTCTCTGGAAACACCATATATTTT. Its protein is CASTWGQEALSGNTIYF.

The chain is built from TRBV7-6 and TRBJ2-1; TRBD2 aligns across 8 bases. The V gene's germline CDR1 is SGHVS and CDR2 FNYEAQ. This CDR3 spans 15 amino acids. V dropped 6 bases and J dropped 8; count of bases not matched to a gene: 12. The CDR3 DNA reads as TGTGCCAGCAGTTCCGGGGGGGCGCATCGGGATGAGCAGTTCTTC. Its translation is CASSSGGAHRDEQFF.

The CDR3 loop is CASSEWVFRGGADTQYF. The CDR3 DNA sequence: TGTGCCAGCAGTGAATGGGTCTTCCGGGGGGGCGCAGATACGCAGTATTTT. The chain joins TRBV2 to TRBJ2-3, with 8 bases that match TRBD2. Germline V gene data show CDR1 as SNHLY and CDR2 as FYNNEI. The CDR3 is made up of 17 amino acids. Germline trimming cut 2 bases from V and 4 bases from J; bases unmatched to any gene: 11.

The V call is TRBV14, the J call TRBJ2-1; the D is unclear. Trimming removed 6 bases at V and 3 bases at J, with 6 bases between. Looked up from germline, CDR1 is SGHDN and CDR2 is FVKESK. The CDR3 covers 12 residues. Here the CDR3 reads CASSLLYNEQFF. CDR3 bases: TGTGCCAGCAGTCTCCTCTACAATGAGCAGTTCTTC.